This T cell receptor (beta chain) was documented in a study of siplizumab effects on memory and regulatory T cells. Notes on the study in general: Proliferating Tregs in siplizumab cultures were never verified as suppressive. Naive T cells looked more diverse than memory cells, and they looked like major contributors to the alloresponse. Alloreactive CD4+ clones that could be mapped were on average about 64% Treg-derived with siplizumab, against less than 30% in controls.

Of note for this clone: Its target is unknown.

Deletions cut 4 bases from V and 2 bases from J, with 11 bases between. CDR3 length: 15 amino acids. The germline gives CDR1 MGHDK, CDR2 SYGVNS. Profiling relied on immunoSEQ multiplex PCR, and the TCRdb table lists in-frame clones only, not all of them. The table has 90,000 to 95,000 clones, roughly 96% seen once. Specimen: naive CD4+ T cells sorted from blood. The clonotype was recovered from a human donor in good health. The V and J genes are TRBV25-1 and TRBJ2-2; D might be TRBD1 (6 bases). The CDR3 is CASSGWTDNTGELFF. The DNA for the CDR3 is TGTGCCAGCAGTGGATGGACAGACAACACCGGGGAGCTGTTTTTT.